This T cell receptor (beta chain) was recovered during a study of control samples from healthy donors and cancer patients. As for this clone: Distinct nucleotide sequences in the sample also encode this CDR3.

The V and J ends lost 2 bases and 6 bases respectively, with 9 bases between them. The CDR3 runs to 13 residues. Germline V gives CDR1 MDHEN, CDR2 SYDVKM. The method was immunoSEQ multiplex PCR; TCRdb's version includes in-frame clones alone and lacks a portion of them. The sample shows roughly 150,000 clones, roughly 88% of them seen only once. The chain employs TRBV28 and TRBJ2-3, with D possibly being TRBD1 or TRBD2 (5 bases each). The origin of this receptor is a man aged 18 to 29 in good health. Specimen: blood. This chain's CDR3 is CASSLRGADTQYF. CDR3 bases: TGTGCCAGCAGTTTAAGGGGAGCTGATACGCAGTATTTT.